One T cell receptor beta chain is described in this entry. These data are taken from a study of monozygotic twins with cystic fibrosis. TCRdb's copy holds only in-frame clones and misses some; the assay was immunoSEQ multiplex PCR. In the table there are 8,000 to 10,000 clones, about 90% of which are singletons. The sequenced sample consisted of blood. The sequence was obtained from a boy aged 2 to 10 with cystic fibrosis.

The CDR3 nucleotides read TGCAGCGTTGAAGGGAATTTGTACAATGAGCAGTTCTTC. Protein: CSVEGNLYNEQFF. The rearrangement links TRBV29-1 to TRBJ2-1; D is ambiguous. Trimming took off 1 base at V and 4 bases at J, with 8 bases between the two ends. The V gene's germline CDR1 is SQVTM and CDR2 ANQGSEA. The CDR3 is 13 residues long.